The clone carrying this TCR beta chain was counted a few times. Its cognate antigen is unknown. This specimen comes from a study of T-cell memory formation after mild COVID-19. Whole-study context: The TCR clusters were mostly specific to one donor. Findings and limits, study-wide: Day 15 to 85 contractors were CD4/CD8 balanced; later expanders leaned CD4+. Pre-infection memory contained some responding clones, which suggested that cross-reactive memory had joined.

Per the germline V gene, CDR1 is SEHNR and CDR2 is FQNEAQ (reference sequence). This CDR3 is 13 amino acids long. Trimming left V 5 bases short and J 3 bases short, with 11 bases between. Sample barcodes and UMIs were carried by the TCR alpha and TCR beta cDNA libraries that 5'RACE generated with constant-segment primers. TCRdb ran MiXCR on the 5' RACE reads and lists one entry per CDR3 protein. The profile shows about 140,000 distinct CDR3 sequences, about 15% of them singletons. Sequences were obtained from PBMCs or a T cell subset sorted from them (not recorded which). V is TRBV7-9 and J is TRBJ2-7, with D possibly called TRBD1 or TRBD2 (5 bases each). The sequence came from an adult woman who had mild COVID-19 (a few samples of this study predate the infection). Cell type and time point are not known. In DNA, the CDR3 is TGTGCCAGCAGCGAGGCAGGGAGCTACGAGCAGTACTTC. It yields the protein CASSEAGSYEQYF.